This passage covers 31 T cell receptor beta chains from one sample sequenced in a study of blood T cell repertoires in COVID-19. Clones were sequenced by immunoSEQ multiplex PCR, and TCRdb holds only the in-frame ones, with some missing. Here the sample spans 200,000 to 250,000 clones, around 80% being singletons. The sequencing input was peripheral blood. These receptors were obtained from a human donor in a cohort sampled during active COVID-19.

CDR3 in amino acids: CATSSGRSYNEQFF. The CDR3 nucleotides are TGTGCCACCAGCAGCGGGAGAAGCTACAATGAGCAGTTCTTC. The chain links TRBV15 to TRBJ2-1; D possibly corresponds to TRBD2 (6 bases). The CDR3 loop spans 14 amino acids. Germline V lookup: CDR1 LNHNV, CDR2 YYDKDF (reference sequence). With 3 bases removed from V and 3 bases from J, the gap between germline ends came to 9 bases.

The V gene is TRBV28, the J gene TRBJ2-2, with 9 bases matching TRBD1. The CDR3 covers 16 residues. Germline CDR1 and CDR2: MDHEN and SYDVKM. Losses at the gene ends were 7 bases for V and 1 base for J; bases not matched to a gene: 7. CDR3 in amino acids: CASTKGTGLNTGELFF. The DNA of the CDR3 is TGTGCCAGCACTAAGGGGACAGGGTTGAACACCGGGGAGCTGTTTTTT.

The chain couples TRBV29-1 to TRBJ2-7, with 11 bases identical to TRBD2. J was trimmed by 5 bases and V by 7 bases; bases with no gene match: 4. This CDR3 spans 12 amino acids. From germline, CDR1 is SQVTM and CDR2 ANQGSEA. This chain's CDR3 is CSARLAGHEQYF. The CDR3 DNA follows: TGCAGCGCAAGACTAGCGGGGCACGAGCAGTACTTC.

This chain connects TRBV5-1 to TRBJ2-3; 9 nucleotides agree with TRBD2. In germline, CDR1 is SGHRS, CDR2 YFSETQ. CDR3 length: 15 residues. V shed 4 bases and J 0 bases; nucleotides not matched to a gene: 3. CDR3 in DNA: TGCGCCAGCAGCCAACTAGCGGGTAGCACAGATACGCAGTATTTT. Protein: CASSQLAGSTDTQYF.

The genes are TRBV5-8 and TRBJ2-3; TRBD2 matches 7 bases. V was pared by 0 bases and J by 4 bases, with 5 bases of the junction left unmatched. This CDR3 spans 15 amino acids. Germline loops: CDR1 SGHTS, CDR2 YDEGEE. The CDR3: CASSLGTRRPDTQYF. CDR3 sequence (DNA): TGTGCCAGCAGCTTGGGGACTAGAAGGCCAGATACGCAGTATTTT. The entire variable domain, with the rest obtained from reference TRBV5-8 and TRBJ2-3, is as follows: EAGVTQSPTHLIKTRGQQATLRCSPISGHTSVYWYQQALGLGLQFLLWYDEGEERNRGNFPPRFSGRQFPNYSSELNVNALELEDSALYLCASSLGTRRPDTQYFGPGTRLTVL.

The rearrangement uses TRBV29-1 and TRBJ2-2; the match to TRBD2 covers 7 bases. Germline CDR1 reads SQVTM; CDR2 reads ANQGSEA. After removal of 4 bases from V and 0 bases from J, the junction contained 5 bases not matched to a gene. This CDR3 contains 15 residues. The CDR3 DNA sequence: TGCAGCGTTGGTAGGCTAGCGGCGAACACCGGGGAGCTGTTTTTT. It yields the protein CSVGRLAANTGELFF.

The V and J genes are TRBV24-1 and TRBJ2-7, with D possibly being TRBD1 (5 bases). The CDR3 runs to 15 residues. Germline V gene sequence: CDR1 KGHDR, CDR2 SFDVKD. V lost 3 bases and J 7 bases, leaving 18 bases between the germline ends. The CDR3 sequence is CATSDATQGSREQYF. DNA for the CDR3: TGTGCCACCAGTGATGCTACGCAGGGATCGAGGGAGCAGTACTTC.

V gene TRBV24-1 combines with J gene TRBJ2-2; 7 bases are a match to TRBD2. This CDR3 has 15 residues. V shed 6 bases and J 3 bases; nucleotides not matched to a gene: 6. Germline V gene data show CDR1 as KGHDR and CDR2 as SFDVKD. CDR3 residues: CATSRVGGHTGELFF. The CDR3 nucleotides read TGTGCCACCAGTCGTGTGGGAGGGCACACCGGGGAGCTGTTTTTT.

On this clone itself: A read error is likely here: a far larger clone is one base away. V gene TRBV7-9 combines with J gene TRBJ2-7; D possibly corresponds to TRBD2 (6 bases). Germline CDR1 and CDR2: SEHNR and FQNEAQ (reference sequence). Trimming pared 5 bases from V and 2 bases from J, leaving 10 bases between. This CDR3 region has 13 residues. CDR3 loop: CASSGPGAYEQYF. The CDR3 region has the DNA TGTGCCAGCAGCGGACCGGGGGCCTACGAGCAGTACTTC.

The chain combines TRBV5-1 with TRBJ1-2; 8 nucleotides align to TRBD1. Germline assignment: CDR1 SGHRS and CDR2 YFSETQ. The CDR3 is 15 residues long. The junction had 3 bases not matched to a gene; V was cut back by 2 bases and J by 0 bases. The CDR3 loop reads CASSFGQGPNYGYTF. DNA for the CDR3: TGCGCCAGCAGCTTTGGACAGGGCCCTAACTATGGCTACACCTTC.

V gene TRBV12-3 or TRBV12-4 combines with J gene TRBJ2-5, with D perhaps TRBD2 (5 bases). The CDR3 runs 13 residues. The ends were cut back, 3 bases at V and 3 bases at J, with 8 bases in the middle. In DNA form, the CDR3 reads TGTGCCAGCAGTTTTCACGGGGAAGAGACCCAGTACTTC. Translated: CASSFHGEETQYF.

The gene calls are TRBV7-8 and TRBJ1-1; TRBD1 aligns across 7 bases. Trimming removed 5 bases from V and 1 base from J; junction bases left unmatched: 10. This CDR3 spans 16 amino acids. Per the germline V gene, CDR1 is SGHVS and CDR2 is FQNEAQ. The CDR3 DNA reads TGTGCCAGCAGCCCCCGGACAGGCGGAAAGAACACTGAAGCTTTCTTT. Amino acid sequence: CASSPRTGGKNTEAFF.

The chain recombines TRBV15 with TRBJ2-1; the match to TRBD2 covers 7 bases. The CDR3 extends over 13 amino acids. V trimming: 8 bases; J trimming: 6 bases; junction bases outside the gene matches: 7. CDR1 is LNHNV, CDR2 YYDKDF, per germline (reference sequence). This CDR3 reads CATGAGLVNEQFF. CDR3 nucleotide sequence: TGTGCCACCGGGGCCGGACTAGTCAATGAGCAGTTCTTC.

This chain links TRBV19 with TRBJ2-2; 15 bases fit TRBD2. V was pared by 0 bases and J by 5 bases, with 7 bases of the junction left unmatched. Germline V gene sequence: CDR1 LNHDA, CDR2 SQIVND (reference sequence). The CDR3 runs to 19 residues. The CDR3 loop reads CASSIEGLAGGPRTGELFF. CDR3 DNA: TGTGCCAGTAGTATAGAAGGACTAGCGGGAGGGCCAAGAACCGGGGAGCTGTTTTTT.

This clone was seen once. This chain joins TRBV4-1 and TRBJ1-2; D uncertain. The germline V gene has CDR1 MGHRA and CDR2 YSYEKL. Deletions cut 0 bases from V and 3 bases from J, with 8 bases between. The CDR3 has 14 residues. CDR3 loop: CASSQDHGDYGYTF. The DNA of the CDR3 is TGCGCCAGCAGCCAAGATCACGGGGACTATGGCTACACCTTC.

CDR3 nucleotide sequence: TGTGCCAGCTCACCGCCGGGTACCTACAATGAGCAGTTCTTC. Its translation: CASSPPGTYNEQFF. The V and J genes are TRBV18 and TRBJ2-1, with D unclear. The germline CDR1 and CDR2 sequences are KGHSH and LQKENI. The V gene lost 3 bases and the J gene lost 2 bases, with 8 bases spanning the gap. The CDR3 sequence is 14 residues long. Looking up the rest from reference TRBV18 and TRBJ2-1 gives the full variable domain: NAGVMQNPRHLVRRRGQEARLRCSPMKGHSHVYWYRQLPEEGLKFMVYLQKENIIDESGMPKERFSAEFPKEGPSILRIQQVVRGDSAAYFCASSPPGTYNEQFFGPGTRLTVL.

The chain couples TRBV5-1 to TRBJ2-3, with TRBD2 identical over 9 bases. Germline V lookup: CDR1 SGHRS, CDR2 YFSETQ. The V gene end was trimmed by 1 base and the J gene end by 5 bases; junction bases not matched to a gene: 8. The CDR3 loop spans 16 amino acids. The CDR3 nucleotides are TGCGCCAGCAGCTTGCAAGCTAGCGGGACCATAGATACGCAGTATTTT. It translates to CASSLQASGTIDTQYF.

J is TRBJ2-2 and V is TRBV7-9; TRBD1 matches 11 bases. CDR1 and CDR2 from the germline V gene are SEHNR and FQNEAQ (reference sequence). The CDR3 contains 15 residues. Losses at the gene ends were 5 bases for V and 4 bases for J; bases not matched to a gene: 3. The CDR3 DNA reads as TGTGCCAGCAGCCTGGACAGGGGGCGCACCGGGGAGCTGTTTTTT. Its protein is CASSLDRGRTGELFF.

The J gene is TRBJ1-1, the V gene TRBV25-1; weak D call: TRBD1 (5 bases). V dropped 2 bases and J dropped 6 bases, with 10 bases sitting between them. Germline V gene data show CDR1 as MGHDK and CDR2 as SYGVNS. The CDR3 runs 13 residues. The CDR3 protein is CASSEPDKPEAFF. The CDR3 bases are TGTGCCAGCAGTGAACCGGACAAACCTGAAGCTTTCTTT.

The rearrangement links TRBV7-8 to TRBJ2-1, with D tentatively TRBD1 (6 bases). Germline V gene sequence: CDR1 SGHVS, CDR2 FQNEAQ. V was shortened by 2 bases and J by 3 bases, with 11 bases between the two germline ends. The CDR3 loop spans 15 amino acids. The CDR3 spells CASSLRDTYYNEQFF. CDR3 sequence (DNA): TGTGCCAGCAGCTTACGGGACACCTACTACAATGAGCAGTTCTTC.

This chain joins TRBV19 and TRBJ2-7, with 8 bases lining up with TRBD2. This CDR3 has 15 amino acids. Germline trimming cut 6 bases from V and 5 bases from J; bases unmatched to any gene: 12. From germline, CDR1 is LNHDA and CDR2 SQIVND (reference sequence). For the CDR3, the DNA is TGTGCCAGTAGCCCCCGGGGGGGCCAGTTTAACGAGCAGTACTTC. Encoded protein: CASSPRGGQFNEQYF.

The J gene is TRBJ1-5, the V gene TRBV28; 7 bases fit TRBD1. CDR3 length: 14 residues. The junction had 7 bases not matched to a gene; V was cut back by 7 bases and J by 4 bases. Germline loops: CDR1 MDHEN, CDR2 SYDVKM. CDR3 nucleotides: TGTGCCAGCACCACAGGGGTTGGTAATCAGCCCCAGCATTTT. This sequence encodes CASTTGVGNQPQHF. The variable domain in full, completed from reference TRBV28 and TRBJ1-5, reads DVKVTQSSRYLVKRTGEKVFLECVQDMDHENMFWYRQDPGLGLRLIYFSYDVKMKEKGDIPEGYSVSREKKERFSLILESASTNQTSMYLCASTTGVGNQPQHFGDGTRLSIL.

V usage is TRBV2 and J usage is TRBJ1-5; D is perhaps TRBD1 (5 bases). V lost 4 bases and J 2 bases, leaving 15 bases between the germline ends. CDR1 and CDR2 (germline): SNHLY, FYNNEI. This CDR3 spans 16 amino acids. CDR3 nucleotides: TGTGCCAGCAGTGTCCCCAGGGCAAGAGGCAATCAGCCCCAGCATTTT. Protein: CASSVPRARGNQPQHF.

The gene calls are TRBV6-1 and TRBJ2-7; the match to TRBD2 covers 14 bases. V lost 3 bases and J lost 5; bases outside the gene matches: 9. This CDR3 comprises 17 residues. Germline V gene sequence: CDR1 MNHNS, CDR2 SASEGT. CDR3 sequence: CASSEGTSGSWIHEQYF. The DNA of the CDR3 is TGTGCCAGCAGTGAGGGGACTAGCGGGAGCTGGATCCACGAGCAGTACTTC.

The chain carries TRBV28 and TRBJ2-1; maybe TRBD1 (6 bases). In germline, CDR1 is MDHEN, CDR2 SYDVKM. This CDR3 is 14 amino acids long. Trimming cost V 10 bases and J 5 bases, with 18 bases left between them. The CDR3: CATVPTGYDNEQFF. The CDR3 DNA follows: TGTGCCACCGTACCTACAGGGTACGACAATGAGCAGTTCTTC.

V and J are TRBV28 and TRBJ2-3, with 11 nucleotides matching TRBD2. This CDR3 region has 15 residues. CDR1 is MDHEN and CDR2 is SYDVKM in the germline V gene. The trim removed 5 bases at V and 5 bases at J, leaving 6 bases unmatched. CDR3 bases: TGTGCCAGCAGTGCCCTAGCGGGAGGTGGAGATACGCAGTATTTT. Translated: CASSALAGGGDTQYF. Full variable domain (remainder filled in from reference TRBV28 and TRBJ2-3): DVKVTQSSRYLVKRTGEKVFLECVQDMDHENMFWYRQDPGLGLRLIYFSYDVKMKEKGDIPEGYSVSREKKERFSLILESASTNQTSMYLCASSALAGGGDTQYFGPGTRLTVL.

The genes are TRBV28 and TRBJ2-5; 7 bases align to TRBD2. V trimming: 5 bases; J trimming: 2 bases; junction bases outside the gene matches: 8. The CDR3 loop spans 15 amino acids. CDR1 and CDR2 from the germline V gene are MDHEN and SYDVKM. The CDR3 bases are TGTGCCAGCAGTACGCGGACTAGTCAACAAGAGACCCAGTACTTC. Translating it yields CASSTRTSQQETQYF.

The rearrangement joins TRBV19 to TRBJ2-1, with 9 bases lining up with TRBD2. After removal of 3 bases from V and 6 bases from J, the junction contained 12 bases not matched to a gene. This CDR3 spans 17 amino acids. CDR1 and CDR2 from the germline V gene are LNHDA and SQIVND (reference sequence). CDR3 sequence: CASSIPTSSGIFNEQFF. DNA for the CDR3: TGTGCCAGTAGTATCCCCACCTCTAGCGGGATTTTCAATGAGCAGTTCTTC.

The chain combines TRBV3-1 (or the pseudogene TRBV3-2) with TRBJ2-7; D is possibly TRBD2 (6 bases). V was shortened by 3 bases and J by 9 bases, with 12 bases between the two germline ends. This CDR3 is 12 amino acids long. The germline V gene encodes CDR1 LGHDT and CDR2 YNNKEL (reference sequence). CDR3: CASSQAGTGQYF. As DNA, the CDR3 is TGTGCCAGCAGCCAGGCAGGGACTGGGCAGTACTTC.

The chain carries TRBV3-1 (or the pseudogene TRBV3-2) and TRBJ1-2, with D possibly matching TRBD1 (6 bases). This CDR3 has 15 amino acids. Germline lookup yields CDR1 LGHDT and CDR2 YNNKEL (reference sequence). Trimming took off 4 bases at V and 4 bases at J, with 16 bases between the two ends. The CDR3 sequence: CASSRNRDKIYGYTF. For the CDR3, the DNA is TGTGCCAGCAGCCGCAACCGGGACAAGATCTATGGCTACACCTTC.

This chain uses TRBV6-5 with TRBJ2-7; D gene unclear. CDR1 is MNHEY and CDR2 is SVGAGI in the germline V gene. V lost 7 bases, J lost 4 bases, and 5 bases lay in between. The CDR3 length is 10 residues. The chain's CDR3 is CASTVYEQYF. As DNA, the CDR3 is TGTGCCAGCACCGTTTACGAGCAGTACTTC.